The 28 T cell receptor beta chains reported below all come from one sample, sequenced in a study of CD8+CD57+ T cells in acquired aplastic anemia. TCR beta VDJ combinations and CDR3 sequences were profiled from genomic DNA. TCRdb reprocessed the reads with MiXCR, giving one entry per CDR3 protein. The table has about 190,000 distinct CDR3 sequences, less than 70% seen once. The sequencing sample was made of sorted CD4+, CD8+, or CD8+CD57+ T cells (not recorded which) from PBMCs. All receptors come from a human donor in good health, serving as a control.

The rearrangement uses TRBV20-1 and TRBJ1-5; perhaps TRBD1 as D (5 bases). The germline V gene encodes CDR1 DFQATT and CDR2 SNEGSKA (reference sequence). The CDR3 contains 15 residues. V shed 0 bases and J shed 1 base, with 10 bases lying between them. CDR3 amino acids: CSARDRGVSNQPQHF. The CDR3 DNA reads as TGCAGTGCTAGAGATCGAGGGGTAAGCAATCAGCCCCAGCATTTT.

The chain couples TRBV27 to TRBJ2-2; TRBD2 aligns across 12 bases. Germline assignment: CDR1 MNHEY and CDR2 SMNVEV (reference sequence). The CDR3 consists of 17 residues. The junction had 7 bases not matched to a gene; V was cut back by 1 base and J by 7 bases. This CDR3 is CASSLYASGGGIGELFF. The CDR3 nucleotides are TGTGCCAGCAGTTTATACGCTAGCGGGGGGGGGATCGGGGAGCTGTTTTTT.

The CDR3 protein is CATSDWTGTSSYNEQFF. The CDR3, as DNA: TGTGCCACCAGTGACTGGACAGGGACGAGCTCCTACAATGAGCAGTTCTTC. This chain connects TRBV24-1 to TRBJ2-1; 8 bases agree with TRBD1. V lost 4 bases, J lost 0 bases, and 7 bases stayed unmatched. Germline V gene data show CDR1 as KGHDR and CDR2 as SFDVKD. This CDR3 comprises 17 residues.

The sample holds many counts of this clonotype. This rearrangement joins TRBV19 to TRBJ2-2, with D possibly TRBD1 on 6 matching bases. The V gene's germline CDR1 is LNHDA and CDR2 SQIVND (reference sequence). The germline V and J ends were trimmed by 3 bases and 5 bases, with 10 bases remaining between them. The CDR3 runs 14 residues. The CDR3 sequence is CASSMRQDTGELFF. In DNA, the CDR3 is TGTGCCAGTAGTATGAGACAGGATACCGGGGAGCTGTTTTTT. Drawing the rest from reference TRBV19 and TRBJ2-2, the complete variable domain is DGGITQSPKYLFRKEGQNVTLSCEQNLNHDAMYWYRQDPGQGLRLIYYSQIVNDFQKGDIAEGYSVSREKKESFPLTVTSAQKNPTAFYLCASSMRQDTGELFFGEGSRLTVL.

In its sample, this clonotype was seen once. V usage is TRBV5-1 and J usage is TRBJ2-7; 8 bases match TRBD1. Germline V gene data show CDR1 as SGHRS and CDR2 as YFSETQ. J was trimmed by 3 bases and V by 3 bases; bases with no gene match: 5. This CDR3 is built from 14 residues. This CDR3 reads CASSWTGTGYEQYF. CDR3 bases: TGCGCCAGCAGCTGGACCGGGACAGGCTACGAGCAGTACTTC.

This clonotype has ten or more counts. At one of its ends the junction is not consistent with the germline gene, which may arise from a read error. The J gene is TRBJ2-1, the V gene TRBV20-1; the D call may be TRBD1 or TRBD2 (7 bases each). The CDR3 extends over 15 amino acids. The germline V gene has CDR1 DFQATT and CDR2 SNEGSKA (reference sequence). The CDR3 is CSASVRRGGYDEQFF. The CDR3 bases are TGCAGTGCTAGTGTCCGCAGGGGGGGCTACGATGAGCAGTTCTTC.

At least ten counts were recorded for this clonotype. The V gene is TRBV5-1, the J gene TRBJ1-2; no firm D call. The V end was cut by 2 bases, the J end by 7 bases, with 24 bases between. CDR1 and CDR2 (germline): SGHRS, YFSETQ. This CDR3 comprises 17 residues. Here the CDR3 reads CASSFKDFHGLMAGYTF. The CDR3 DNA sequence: TGCGCCAGCAGCTTTAAGGATTTCCATGGCCTTATGGCTGGCTACACCTTC.

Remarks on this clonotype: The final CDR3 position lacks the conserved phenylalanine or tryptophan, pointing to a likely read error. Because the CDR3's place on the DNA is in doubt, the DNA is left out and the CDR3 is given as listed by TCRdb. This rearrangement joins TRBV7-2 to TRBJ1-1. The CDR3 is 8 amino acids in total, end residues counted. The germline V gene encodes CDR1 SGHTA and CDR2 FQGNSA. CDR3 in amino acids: CASSLYML.

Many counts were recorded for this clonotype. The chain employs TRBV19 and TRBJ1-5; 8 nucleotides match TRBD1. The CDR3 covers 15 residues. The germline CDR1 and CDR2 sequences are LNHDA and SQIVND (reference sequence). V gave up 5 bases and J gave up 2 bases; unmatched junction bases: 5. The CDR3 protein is CASSGATGGNQPQHF. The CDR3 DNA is TGTGCCAGTAGTGGGGCGACAGGGGGCAATCAGCCCCAGCATTTT.

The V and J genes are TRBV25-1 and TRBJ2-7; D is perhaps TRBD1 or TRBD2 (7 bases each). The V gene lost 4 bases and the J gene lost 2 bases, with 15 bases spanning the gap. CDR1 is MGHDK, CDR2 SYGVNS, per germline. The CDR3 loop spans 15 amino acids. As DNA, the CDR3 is TGTGCCAGCAGTGGGGGGGGCAGGGGGACCTACGAGCAGTACTTC. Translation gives CASSGGGRGTYEQYF.

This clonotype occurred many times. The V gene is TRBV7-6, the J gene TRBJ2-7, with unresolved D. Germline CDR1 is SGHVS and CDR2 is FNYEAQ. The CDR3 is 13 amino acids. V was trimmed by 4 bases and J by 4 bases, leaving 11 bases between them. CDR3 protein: CASSSLSRYEQYF. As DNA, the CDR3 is TGTGCCAGCAGCTCATTATCGAGGTACGAGCAGTACTTC.

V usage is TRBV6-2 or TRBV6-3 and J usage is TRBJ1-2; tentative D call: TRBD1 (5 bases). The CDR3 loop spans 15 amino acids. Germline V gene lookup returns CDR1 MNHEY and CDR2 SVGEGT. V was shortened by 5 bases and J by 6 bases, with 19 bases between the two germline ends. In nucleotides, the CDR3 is TGTGCCAGCAGTCGGAACCCAGGGTCTCTGGATGGCTACACCTTC. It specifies CASSRNPGSLDGYTF.

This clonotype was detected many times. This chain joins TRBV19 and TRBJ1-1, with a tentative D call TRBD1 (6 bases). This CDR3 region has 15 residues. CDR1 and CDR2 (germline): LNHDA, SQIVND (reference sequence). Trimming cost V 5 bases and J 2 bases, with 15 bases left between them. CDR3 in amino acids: CASSPSPGANTEAFF. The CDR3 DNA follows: TGTGCCAGTAGTCCCTCCCCAGGGGCCAACACTGAAGCTTTCTTT.

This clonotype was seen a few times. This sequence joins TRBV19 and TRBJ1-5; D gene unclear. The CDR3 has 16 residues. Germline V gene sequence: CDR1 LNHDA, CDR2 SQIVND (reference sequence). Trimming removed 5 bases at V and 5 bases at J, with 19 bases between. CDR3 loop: CASSPSAGRGYQPQHF. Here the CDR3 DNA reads TGTGCCAGTAGTCCCAGCGCTGGGCGCGGGTATCAGCCCCAGCATTTT. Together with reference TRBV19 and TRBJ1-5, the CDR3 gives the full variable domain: DGGITQSPKYLFRKEGQNVTLSCEQNLNHDAMYWYRQDPGQGLRLIYYSQIVNDFQKGDIAEGYSVSREKKESFPLTVTSAQKNPTAFYLCASSPSAGRGYQPQHFGDGTRLSIL.

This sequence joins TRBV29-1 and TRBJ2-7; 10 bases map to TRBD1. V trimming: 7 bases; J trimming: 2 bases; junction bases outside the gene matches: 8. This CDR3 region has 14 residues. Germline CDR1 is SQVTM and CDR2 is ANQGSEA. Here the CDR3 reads CSARDRGCAYEQYF. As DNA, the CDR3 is TGCAGCGCCCGGGACAGGGGTTGTGCCTACGAGCAGTACTTC.

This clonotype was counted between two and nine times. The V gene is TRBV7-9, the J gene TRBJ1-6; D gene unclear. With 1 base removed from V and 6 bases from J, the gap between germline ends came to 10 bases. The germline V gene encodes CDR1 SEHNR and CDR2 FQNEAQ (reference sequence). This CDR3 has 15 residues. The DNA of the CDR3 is TGTGCCAGCAGCTTAGAGCGTCAGCTTAATTCACCCCTCCACTTT. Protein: CASSLERQLNSPLHF.

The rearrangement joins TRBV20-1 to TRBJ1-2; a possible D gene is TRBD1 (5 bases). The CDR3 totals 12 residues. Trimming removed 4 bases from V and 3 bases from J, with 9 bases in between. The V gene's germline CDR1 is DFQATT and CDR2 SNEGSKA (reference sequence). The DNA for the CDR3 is TGCAGTGCTACGGTGGGGGACTATGGCTACACCTTC. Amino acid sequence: CSATVGDYGYTF.

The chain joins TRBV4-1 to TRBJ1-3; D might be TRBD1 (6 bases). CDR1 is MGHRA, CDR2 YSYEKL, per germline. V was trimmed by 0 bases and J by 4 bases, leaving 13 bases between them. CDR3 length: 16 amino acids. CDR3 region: CASSQDLLQGGNTIYF. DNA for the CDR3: TGCGCCAGCAGCCAAGATCTTCTACAGGGAGGAAACACCATATATTTT.

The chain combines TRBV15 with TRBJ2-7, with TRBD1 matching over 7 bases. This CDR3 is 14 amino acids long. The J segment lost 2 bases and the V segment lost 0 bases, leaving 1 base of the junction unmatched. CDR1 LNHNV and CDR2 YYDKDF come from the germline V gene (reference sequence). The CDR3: CATSREGQTYEQYF. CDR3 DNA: TGTGCCACCAGCAGAGAGGGACAGACCTACGAGCAGTACTTC.

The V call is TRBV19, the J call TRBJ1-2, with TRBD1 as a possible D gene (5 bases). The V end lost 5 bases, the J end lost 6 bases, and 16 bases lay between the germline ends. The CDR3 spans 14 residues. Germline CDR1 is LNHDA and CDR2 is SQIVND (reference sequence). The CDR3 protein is CASSSTVGRDGYTF. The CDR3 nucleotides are TGTGCCAGTAGTTCAACTGTCGGCAGGGATGGCTACACCTTC. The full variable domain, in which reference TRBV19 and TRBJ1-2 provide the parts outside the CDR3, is DGGITQSPKYLFRKEGQNVTLSCEQNLNHDAMYWYRQDPGQGLRLIYYSQIVNDFQKGDIAEGYSVSREKKESFPLTVTSAQKNPTAFYLCASSSTVGRDGYTFGSGTRLTVV.

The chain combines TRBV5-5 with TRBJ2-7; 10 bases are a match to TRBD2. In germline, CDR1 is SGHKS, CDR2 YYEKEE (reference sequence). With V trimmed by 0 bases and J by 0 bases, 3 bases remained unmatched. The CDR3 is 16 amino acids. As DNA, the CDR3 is TGTGCCAGCAGCTTGGGGGTAGCGGGGGGCTCCTACGAGCAGTACTTC. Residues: CASSLGVAGGSYEQYF.

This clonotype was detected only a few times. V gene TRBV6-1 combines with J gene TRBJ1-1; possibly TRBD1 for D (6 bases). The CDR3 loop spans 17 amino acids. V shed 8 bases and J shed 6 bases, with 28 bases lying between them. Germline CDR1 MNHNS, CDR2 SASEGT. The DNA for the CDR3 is TGTGCCAGCTGGCCCCGGGGACACTCTTTAATGCTCGCTGAAGCTTTCTTT. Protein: CASWPRGHSLMLAEAFF.

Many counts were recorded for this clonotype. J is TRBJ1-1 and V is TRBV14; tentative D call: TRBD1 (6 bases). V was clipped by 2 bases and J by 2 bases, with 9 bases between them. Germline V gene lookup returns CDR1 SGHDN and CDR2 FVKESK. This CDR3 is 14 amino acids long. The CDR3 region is CASSQLGTNTEAFF. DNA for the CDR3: TGTGCCAGCAGCCAACTAGGGACAAACACTGAAGCTTTCTTT.

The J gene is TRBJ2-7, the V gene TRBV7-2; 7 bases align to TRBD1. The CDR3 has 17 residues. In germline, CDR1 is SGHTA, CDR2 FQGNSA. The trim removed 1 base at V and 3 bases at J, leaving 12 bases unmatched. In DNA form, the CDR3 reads TGTGCCAGCAGCTTAGACCCCGCACAGGGGTTCCTCTACGAGCAGTACTTC. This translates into CASSLDPAQGFLYEQYF.

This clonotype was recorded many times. Written as DNA, the CDR3 is TGTGCCAGCAGTGAATTGGGATTTAGCGCCCAAGATACGCAGTATTTT. It encodes CASSELGFSAQDTQYF. The gene calls are TRBV2 and TRBJ2-3; weak D call: TRBD2 (5 bases). Germline CDR1 and CDR2: SNHLY and FYNNEI. Trimming took 2 bases from V and 5 from J, leaving 17 bases between them. CDR3 length equals 16 residues.

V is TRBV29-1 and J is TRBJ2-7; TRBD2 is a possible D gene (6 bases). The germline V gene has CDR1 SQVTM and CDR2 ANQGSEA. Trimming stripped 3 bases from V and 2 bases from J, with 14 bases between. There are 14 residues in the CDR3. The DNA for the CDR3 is TGCAGCGTTGATAGAGAGGGGAGGCCCTACGAGCAGTACTTC. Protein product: CSVDREGRPYEQYF.

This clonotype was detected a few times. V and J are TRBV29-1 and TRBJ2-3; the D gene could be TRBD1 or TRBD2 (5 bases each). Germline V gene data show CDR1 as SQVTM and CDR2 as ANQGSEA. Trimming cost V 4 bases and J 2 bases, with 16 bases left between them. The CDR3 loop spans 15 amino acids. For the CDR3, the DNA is TGCAGCGTTGCACGGGGCGACTTGATCACAGATACGCAGTATTTT. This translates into CSVARGDLITDTQYF.

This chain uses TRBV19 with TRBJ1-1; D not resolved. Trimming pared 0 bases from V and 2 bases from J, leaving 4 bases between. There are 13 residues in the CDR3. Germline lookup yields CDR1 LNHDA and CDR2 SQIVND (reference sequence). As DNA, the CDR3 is TGTGCCAGTAGTATAGAGGGAAACACTGAAGCTTTCTTT. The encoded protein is CASSIEGNTEAFF.